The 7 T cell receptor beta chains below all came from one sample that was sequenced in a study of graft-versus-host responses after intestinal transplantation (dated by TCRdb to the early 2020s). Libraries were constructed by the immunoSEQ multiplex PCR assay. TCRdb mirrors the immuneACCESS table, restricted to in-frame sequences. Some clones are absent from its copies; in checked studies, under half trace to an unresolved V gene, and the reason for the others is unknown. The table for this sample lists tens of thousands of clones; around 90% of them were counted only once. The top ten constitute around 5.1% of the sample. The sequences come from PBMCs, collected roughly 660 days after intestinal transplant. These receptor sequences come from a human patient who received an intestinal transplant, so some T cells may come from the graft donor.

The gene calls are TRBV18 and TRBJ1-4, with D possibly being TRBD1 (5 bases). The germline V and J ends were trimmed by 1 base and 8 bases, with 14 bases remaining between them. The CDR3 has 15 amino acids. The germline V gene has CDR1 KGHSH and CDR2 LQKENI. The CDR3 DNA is TGTGCCAGCTCACCACGCCAGGGACGCGGGGAAAAACTGTTTTTT. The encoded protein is CASSPRQGRGEKLFF.

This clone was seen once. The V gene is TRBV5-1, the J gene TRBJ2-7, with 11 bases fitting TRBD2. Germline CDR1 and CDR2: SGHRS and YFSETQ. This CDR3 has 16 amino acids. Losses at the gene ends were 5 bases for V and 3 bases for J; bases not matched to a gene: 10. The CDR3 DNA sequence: TGCGCCAGCAGTCTTCGAGCTAGCGGGGGGAACTACGAGCAGTACTTC. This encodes CASSLRASGGNYEQYF.

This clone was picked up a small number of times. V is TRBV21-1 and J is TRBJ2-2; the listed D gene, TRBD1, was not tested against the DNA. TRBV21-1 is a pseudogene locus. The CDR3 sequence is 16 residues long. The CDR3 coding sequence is TGTGCCAGCAGCAAAGATCGGACAGGGACAACCGGGGAGCTGTTTTTT. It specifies CASSKDRTGTTGELFF.

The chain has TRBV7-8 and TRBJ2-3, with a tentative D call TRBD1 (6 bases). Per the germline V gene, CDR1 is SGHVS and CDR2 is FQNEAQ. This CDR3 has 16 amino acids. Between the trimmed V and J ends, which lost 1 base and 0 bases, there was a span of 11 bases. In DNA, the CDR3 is TGTGCCAGCAGCTTAGGGGGGCGACAGAGCACAGATACGCAGTATTTT. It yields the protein CASSLGGRQSTDTQYF.

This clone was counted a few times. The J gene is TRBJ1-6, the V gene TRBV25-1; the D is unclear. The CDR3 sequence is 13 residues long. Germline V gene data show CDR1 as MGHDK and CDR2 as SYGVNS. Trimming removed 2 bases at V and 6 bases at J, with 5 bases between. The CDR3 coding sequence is TGTGCCAGCAGTGAAGCGGGTAATTCACCCCTCCACTTT. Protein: CASSEAGNSPLHF.

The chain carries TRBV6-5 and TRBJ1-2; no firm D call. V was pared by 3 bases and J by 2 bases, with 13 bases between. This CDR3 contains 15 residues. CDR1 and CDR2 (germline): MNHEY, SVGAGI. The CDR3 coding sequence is TGTGCCAGCAGTTATACCCCCACGGGCAACTATGGCTACACCTTC. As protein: CASSYTPTGNYGYTF.

The CDR3 region is CASSFGIGGRDTQYF. In DNA form, the CDR3 reads TGTGCCAGCAGCTTTGGGATTGGGGGGAGAGATACGCAGTATTTT. This sequence joins TRBV5-6 and TRBJ2-3, with D possibly being TRBD2 (6 bases). CDR1 is SGHDT and CDR2 is YYEEEE in the germline V gene. The CDR3 consists of 15 residues. V was shortened by 2 bases and J by 5 bases, with 15 bases between the two germline ends. Full variable domain (outside the CDR3, taken from reference TRBV5-6 and TRBJ2-3): DAGVTQSPTHLIKTRGQQVTLRCSPKSGHDTVSWYQQALGQGPQFIFQYYEEEERQRGNFPDRFSGHQFPNYSSELNVNALLLGDSALYLCASSFGIGGRDTQYFGPGTRLTVL.